These T cell receptor beta chains were read from a single sample in a study of graft-versus-host responses after intestinal transplantation. Generated by immunoSEQ multiplex PCR, the TCRdb table keeps only in-frame clones and is missing some. The sample contains tens of thousands of clones, more than 80% of which appear only once. Their recognized antigens are unknown. Source: unstimulated CD8+ T cells sorted from spleen or lymph node cells, taken before intestinal transplant. Receptor source: a human donor who received an intestinal transplant. Each CDR3 is given with its conserved first and last residue. A D gene is named only where the DNA matches it firmly. A clone size is listed for some rows: how often the clone was seen (once, few, many), or a class if it is expanded.

d_call | j_call | v_call | clone_size | cdr3_aa | cdr3_nt
TRBD1 | TRBJ2-7 | TRBV28 | few | CASSPRDRGTYEQYF | TGTGCCAGCAGTCCTAGGGACAGGGGAACCTACGAGCAGTACTTC
TRBD2 | TRBJ2-5 | TRBV29-1 | NA | CSSSGVAGGTQYF | TGCAGTTCTTCCGGGGTAGCGGGCGGGACCCAGTACTTC
TRBD1 | TRBJ1-2 | TRBV30 | NA | CAWSPGQGYGYTF | TGTGCCTGGAGTCCGGGACAGGGCTATGGCTACACCTTC
NA | TRBJ2-1 | TRBV7-9 | NA | CASSSQTSPLVVFF | TGTGCCAGCAGCTCCCAGACTAGTCCCCTCGTCGTGTTCTTC
NA | TRBJ1-5 | TRBV4-1 | NA | CASSQGFSHQPQHF | TGCGCCAGCAGCCAAGGTTTCTCCCATCAGCCCCAGCATTTT
TRBD1 | TRBJ1-1 | TRBV5-6 | NA | CASSFGQENTEAFF | TGTGCCAGCAGCTTTGGACAGGAGAACACTGAAGCTTTCTTT
NA | TRBJ1-6 | TRBV4-1 | NA | CASSQEGTPGDVLSPLHF | TGCGCCAGCAGCCAAGAGGGTACACCGGGAGATGTGCTTTCACCCCTCCACTTT
TRBD1 | TRBJ1-1 | TRBV5-1 | NA | CASSVVSGGTNTEAFF | TGCGCCAGCAGCGTCGTATCAGGGGGTACGAACACTGAAGCTTTCTTT
NA | TRBJ1-2 | TRBV4-1 | NA | CASSQEGSGSSYGYTF | TGCGCCAGCAGCCAAGAAGGTAGCGGAAGCTCCTATGGCTACACCTTC
TRBD1 | TRBJ2-7 | TRBV6-5 | NA | CASSRQGAREQYF | TGTGCCAGCAGCCGACAGGGGGCTAGGGAGCAGTACTTC
NA | TRBJ2-1 | TRBV6-1 | few | CASQAASYNEQFF | TGTGCCAGCCAGGCAGCATCCTACAATGAGCAGTTCTTC
TRBD2 | TRBJ2-3 | TRBV6-4 | NA | CASSDSSGRAPDTQYF | TGTGCCAGCAGTGACTCCAGCGGGAGGGCCCCAGATACGCAGTATTTT
NA | TRBJ2-5 | TRBV7-9 | NA | CASSSPPSAQETQYF | TGTGCCAGCAGCTCCCCCCCTAGCGCCCAAGAGACCCAGTACTTC
NA | TRBJ2-5 | TRBV14 | NA | CASSQEGSPGWATQYF | TGTGCCAGCAGCCAAGAGGGTAGTCCAGGGTGGGCGACCCAGTACTTC
NA | TRBJ1-1 | TRBV27 | few | CASSALSSTEAFF | TGTGCCAGCAGTGCCTTATCGAGCACTGAAGCTTTCTTT
NA | TRBJ1-3 | TRBV27 | NA | CASSFGGPGNTIYF | TGTGCCAGCAGTTTCGGGGGGCCTGGAAACACCATATATTTT
NA | TRBJ2-1 | TRBV19 | NA | CASSTLTTGNEQFF | TGTGCCAGTAGTACACTTACTACGGGCAATGAGCAGTTCTTC
TRBD1 | TRBJ1-4 | TRBV9 | NA | CASSGEQGPNEKLFF | TGTGCCAGCAGCGGTGAACAGGGGCCTAATGAAAAACTGTTTTTT
TRBD1 | TRBJ2-7 | TRBV6-5 | NA | CASSYTPAGGSYEQYF | TGTGCCAGCAGTTACACCCCCGCAGGGGGCTCCTACGAGCAGTACTTC
TRBD1 | TRBJ1-1 | TRBV9 | NA | CASSPSDRVGPEAFF | TGTGCCAGCAGCCCTTCAGACAGGGTCGGACCTGAAGCTTTCTTT
NA | TRBJ1-5 | TRBV6-5 | once | CASSYVPTGPQHF | TGTGCCAGCAGTTACGTCCCCACCGGGCCCCAGCATTTT
NA | TRBJ1-3 | TRBV13 | NA | CASSLRTAGNTIYF | TGTGCCAGCAGCTTAAGGACAGCAGGAAACACCATATATTTT
TRBD1 | TRBJ2-4 | TRBV5-1 | NA | CASSRDRTHGDIQYF | TGCGCCAGCAGCAGGGACAGGACCCATGGGGACATTCAGTACTTC
TRBD2 | TRBJ2-7 | TRBV15 | once | CATSREAGGEYEQYF | TGTGCCACCAGCAGAGAAGCGGGGGGCGAGTACGAGCAGTACTTC
NA | TRBJ1-4 | TRBV5-1 | NA | CASSIDGSNEKLFF | TGCGCCAGCAGTATAGACGGGTCTAATGAAAAACTGTTTTTT
NA | TRBJ2-3 | TRBV6-5 | NA | CASSGDFRTQYF | TGTGCCAGCAGTGGGGACTTTCGTACGCAGTATTTT
NA | TRBJ1-3 | TRBV6-1 | NA | CASSEAGVSPRSGNTIYF | TGTGCCAGCAGTGAAGCAGGGGTCAGTCCCCGCTCTGGAAACACCATATATTTT
TRBD1 | TRBJ1-4 | TRBV28 | NA | CASSLADRAIEKLFF | TGTGCCAGCAGTTTAGCCGACAGGGCAATCGAAAAACTGTTTTTT
TRBD2 | TRBJ2-7 | TRBV9 | once | CASSVASTSATYEQYF | TGTGCCAGCAGCGTAGCTTCGACTAGCGCGACCTACGAGCAGTACTTC
TRBD1 | TRBJ1-1 | TRBV15 | once | CATSSRGSTEAFF | TGTGCCACCAGCAGCAGGGGGAGCACTGAAGCTTTCTTT